This T cell receptor beta chain was captured by sequencing in a study of T cell changes during pregnancy in multiple sclerosis. The protocol was immunoSEQ multiplex PCR, while the TCRdb copy is restricted to in-frame clones and leaves out a portion. The profile shows around 69,000 clones, around nine tenths of them singletons. CDR3 length: 13 amino acids. Germline V gives CDR1 GTSNPN, CDR2 SVGIG (reference sequence). V was clipped by 4 bases and J by 6 bases; unmatched bases: 8. The input for sequencing was peripheral blood, taken in the third trimester of pregnancy. The chain links TRBV30 to TRBJ1-1; 7 bases map to TRBD1. The receptor was isolated from a female donor with multiple sclerosis, enrolled in a pregnancy study. CDR3 region: CAWMRQGDAEAFF. CDR3 sequence (DNA): TGTGCCTGGATGCGGCAGGGGGACGCTGAAGCTTTCTTT.